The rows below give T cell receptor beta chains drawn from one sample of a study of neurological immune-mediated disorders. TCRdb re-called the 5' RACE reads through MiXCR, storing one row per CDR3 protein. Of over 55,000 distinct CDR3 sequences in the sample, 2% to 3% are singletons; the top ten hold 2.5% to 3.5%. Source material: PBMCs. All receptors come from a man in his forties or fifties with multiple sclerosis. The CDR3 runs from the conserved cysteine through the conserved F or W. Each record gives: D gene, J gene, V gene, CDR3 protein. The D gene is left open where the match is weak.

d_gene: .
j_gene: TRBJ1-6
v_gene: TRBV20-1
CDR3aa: CSASYGFYNSPLHF

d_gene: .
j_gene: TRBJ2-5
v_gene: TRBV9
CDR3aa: CACSGGSGETQYF

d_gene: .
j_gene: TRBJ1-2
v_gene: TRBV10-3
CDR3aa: CAISESGGPNYGYTF

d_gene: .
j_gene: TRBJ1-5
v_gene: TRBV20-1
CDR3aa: CSAMTANQPQHF

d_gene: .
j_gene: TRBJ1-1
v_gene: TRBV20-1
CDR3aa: CSAPRNPPEAFF

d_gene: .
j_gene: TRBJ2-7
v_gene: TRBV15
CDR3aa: CATSRESSYEQYF

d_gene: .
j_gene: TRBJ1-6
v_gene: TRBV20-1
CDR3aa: CSARGTGSSYNSPLHF

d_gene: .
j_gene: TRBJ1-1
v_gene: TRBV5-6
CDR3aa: CASSLGKGAFF

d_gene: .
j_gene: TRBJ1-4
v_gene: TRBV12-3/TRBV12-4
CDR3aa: CASSLGSDNEKLFF

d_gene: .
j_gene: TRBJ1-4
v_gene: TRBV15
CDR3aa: CATSRDRQGPREKLFF

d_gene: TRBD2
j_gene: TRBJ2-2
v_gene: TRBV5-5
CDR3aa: CASSLTSGGGTGELFF

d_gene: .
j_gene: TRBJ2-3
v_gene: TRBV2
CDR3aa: CASSVDTTTGDTQYF

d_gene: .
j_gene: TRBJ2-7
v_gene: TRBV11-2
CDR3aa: CASSLARQGGYEQYF

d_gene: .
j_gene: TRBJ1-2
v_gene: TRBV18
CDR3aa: CASSPLRKLRNYGYTF

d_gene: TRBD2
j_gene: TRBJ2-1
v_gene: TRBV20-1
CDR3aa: CSARDLSGGMSYNEQFF

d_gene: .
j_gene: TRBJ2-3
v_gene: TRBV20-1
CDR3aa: CSASRGAGSTDTQYF

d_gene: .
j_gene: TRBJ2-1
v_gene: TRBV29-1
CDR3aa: CSVEAFTNQFF

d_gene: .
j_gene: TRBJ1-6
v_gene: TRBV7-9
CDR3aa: CASSSELGPNSPLHF

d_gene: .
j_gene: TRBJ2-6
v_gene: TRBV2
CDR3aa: CASRISSGANVLTF

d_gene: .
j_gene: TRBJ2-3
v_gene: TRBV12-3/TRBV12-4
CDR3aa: CASSFGHPGTDTQYF

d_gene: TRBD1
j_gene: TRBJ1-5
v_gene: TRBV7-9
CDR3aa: CASSSQGSNQPQHF

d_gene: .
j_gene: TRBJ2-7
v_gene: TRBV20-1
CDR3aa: CSARGGSGLAGSYEQYF

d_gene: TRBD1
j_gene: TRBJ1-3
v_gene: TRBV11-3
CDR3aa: CASSPTGDGNTIYF

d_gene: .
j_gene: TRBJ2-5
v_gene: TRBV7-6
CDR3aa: CASSSVPPQETQYF

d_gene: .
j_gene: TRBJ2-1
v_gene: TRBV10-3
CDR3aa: CAISESRGSNEQFF

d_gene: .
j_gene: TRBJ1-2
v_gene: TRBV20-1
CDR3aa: CSARAGGPYGYTF

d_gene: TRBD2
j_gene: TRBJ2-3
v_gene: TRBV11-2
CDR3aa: CASSPRLAGGPTDTQYF

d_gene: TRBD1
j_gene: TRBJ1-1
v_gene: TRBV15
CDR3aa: CATSTLGQLNTEAFF

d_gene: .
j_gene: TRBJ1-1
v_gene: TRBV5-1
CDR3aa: CASSPVQGRNTEAFF

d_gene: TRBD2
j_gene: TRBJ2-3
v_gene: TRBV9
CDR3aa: CASSVDGGATDTQYF

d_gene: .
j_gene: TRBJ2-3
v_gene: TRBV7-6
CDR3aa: CASSLSQLTDTQYF

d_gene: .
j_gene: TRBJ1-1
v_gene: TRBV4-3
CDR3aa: CASSQTLRGLNTEAFF

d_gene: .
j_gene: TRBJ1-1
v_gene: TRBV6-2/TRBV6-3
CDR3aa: CASSLTANNAEAFF

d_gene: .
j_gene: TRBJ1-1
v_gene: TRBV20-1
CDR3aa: CSATGNMNTEAFF

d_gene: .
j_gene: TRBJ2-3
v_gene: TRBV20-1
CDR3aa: CSASPLASTDTQYF

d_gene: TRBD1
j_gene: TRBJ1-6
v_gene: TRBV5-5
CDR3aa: CATSERQGVLALHF

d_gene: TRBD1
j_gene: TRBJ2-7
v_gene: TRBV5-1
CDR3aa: CASSLDGTAYYEQYF

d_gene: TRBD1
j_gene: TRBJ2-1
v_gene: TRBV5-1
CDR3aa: CASSLPGTVNNEQFF

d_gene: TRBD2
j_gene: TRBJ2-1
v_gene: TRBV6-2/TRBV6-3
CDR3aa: CASGSGGVEQFF

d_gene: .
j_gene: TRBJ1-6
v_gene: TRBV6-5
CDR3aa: CASSYSTTGRMSHSPLHF

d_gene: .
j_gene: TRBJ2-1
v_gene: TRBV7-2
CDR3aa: CASSEGNEQFF

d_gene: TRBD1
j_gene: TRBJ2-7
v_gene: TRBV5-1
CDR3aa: CASSPGQGRYEQYF

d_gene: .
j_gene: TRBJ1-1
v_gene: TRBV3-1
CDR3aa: CASSQPQGNTEAFF

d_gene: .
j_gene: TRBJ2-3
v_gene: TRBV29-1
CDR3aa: CSVLQTDTQYF

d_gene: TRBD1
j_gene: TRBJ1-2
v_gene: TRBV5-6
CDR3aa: CASRYGQGYGYTF

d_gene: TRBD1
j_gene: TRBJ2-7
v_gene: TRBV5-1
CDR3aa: CASSLTGGEAEQYF

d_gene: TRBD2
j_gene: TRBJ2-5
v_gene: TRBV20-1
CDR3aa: CSASGTGGTETQYF

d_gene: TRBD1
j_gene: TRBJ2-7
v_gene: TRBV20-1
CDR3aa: CSAKGQGGTHEQYF

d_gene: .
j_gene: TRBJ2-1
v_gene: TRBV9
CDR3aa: CASSVGTRGEQFF

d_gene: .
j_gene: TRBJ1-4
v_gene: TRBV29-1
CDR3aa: CSVAGRNEKLFF

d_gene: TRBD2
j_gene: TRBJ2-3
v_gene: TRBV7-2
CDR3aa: CASSGTRVGDTQYF

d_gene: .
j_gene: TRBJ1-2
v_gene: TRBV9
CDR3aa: CASSPVSGLYGYTF

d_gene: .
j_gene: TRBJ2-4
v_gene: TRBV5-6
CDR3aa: CASSSTGEGNIQYF

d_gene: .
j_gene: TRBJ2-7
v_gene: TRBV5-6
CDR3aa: CASSLEDITYEQYF

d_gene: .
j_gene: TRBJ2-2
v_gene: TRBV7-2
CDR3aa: CASSLPGGTGELFF

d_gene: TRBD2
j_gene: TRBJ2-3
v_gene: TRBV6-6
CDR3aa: CASTPGGGSGTDTQYF

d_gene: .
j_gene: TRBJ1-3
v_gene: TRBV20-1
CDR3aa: CSARPGTALGDTIYF